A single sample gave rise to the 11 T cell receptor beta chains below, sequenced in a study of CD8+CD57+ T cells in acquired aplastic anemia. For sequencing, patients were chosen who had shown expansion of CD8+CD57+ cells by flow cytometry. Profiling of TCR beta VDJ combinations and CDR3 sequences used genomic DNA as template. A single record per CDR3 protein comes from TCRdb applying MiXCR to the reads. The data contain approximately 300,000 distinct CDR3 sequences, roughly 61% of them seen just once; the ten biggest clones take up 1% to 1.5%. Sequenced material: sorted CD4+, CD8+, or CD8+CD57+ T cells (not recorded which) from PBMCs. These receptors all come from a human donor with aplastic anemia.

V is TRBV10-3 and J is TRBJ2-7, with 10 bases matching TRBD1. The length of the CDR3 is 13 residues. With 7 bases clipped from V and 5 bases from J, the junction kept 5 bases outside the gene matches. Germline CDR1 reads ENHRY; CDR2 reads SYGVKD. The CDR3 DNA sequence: TGTGCCATCACCCGGGACAGGGGCGACGAGCAGTACTTC. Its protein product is CAITRDRGDEQYF.

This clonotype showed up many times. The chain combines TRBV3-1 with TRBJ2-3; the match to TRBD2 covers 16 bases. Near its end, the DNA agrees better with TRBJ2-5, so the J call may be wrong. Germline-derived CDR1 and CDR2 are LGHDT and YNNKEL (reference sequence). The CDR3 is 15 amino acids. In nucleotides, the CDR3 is TGTGCCAGCAGCCCCGGGACTAGCGGGGGGGTCACCCAGTACTTC. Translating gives CASSPGTSGGVTQYF.

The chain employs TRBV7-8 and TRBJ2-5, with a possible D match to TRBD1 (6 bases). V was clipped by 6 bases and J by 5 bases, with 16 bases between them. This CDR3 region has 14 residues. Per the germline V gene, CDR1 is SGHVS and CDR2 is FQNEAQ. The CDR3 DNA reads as TGTGCCAGCAGGTCGACAGGAAGTTGGGAGACCCAGTACTTC. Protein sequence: CASRSTGSWETQYF.

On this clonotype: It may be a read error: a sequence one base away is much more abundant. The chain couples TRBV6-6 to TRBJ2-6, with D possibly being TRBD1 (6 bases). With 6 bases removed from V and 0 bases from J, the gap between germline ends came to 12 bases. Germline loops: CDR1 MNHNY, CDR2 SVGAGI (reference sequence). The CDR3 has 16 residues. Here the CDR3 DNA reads TGTGCCAGCAGAGGGGGTCGGGGCTCTGGGGCCAACGTCCTGACTTTC. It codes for CASRGGRGSGANVLTF.

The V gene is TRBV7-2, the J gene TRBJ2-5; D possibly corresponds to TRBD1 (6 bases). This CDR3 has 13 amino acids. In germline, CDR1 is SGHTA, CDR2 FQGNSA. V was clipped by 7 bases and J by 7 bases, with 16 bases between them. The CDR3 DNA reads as TGTGCCAGCACCCGAGAACAGGGTCGGACCCAGTACTTC. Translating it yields CASTREQGRTQYF.

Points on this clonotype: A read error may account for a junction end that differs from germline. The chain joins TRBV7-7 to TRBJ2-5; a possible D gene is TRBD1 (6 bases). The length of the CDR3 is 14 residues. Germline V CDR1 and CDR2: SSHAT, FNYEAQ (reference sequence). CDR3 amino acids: CASSLDSVLETQYF. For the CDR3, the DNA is TGTGCTAGCAGCTTGGACAGTGTATTGGAGACCCAGTACTTC.

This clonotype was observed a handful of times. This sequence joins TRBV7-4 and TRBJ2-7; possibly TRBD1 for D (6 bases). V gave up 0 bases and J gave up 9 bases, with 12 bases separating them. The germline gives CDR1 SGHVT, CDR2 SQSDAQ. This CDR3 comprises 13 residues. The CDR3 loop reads CASSLARTDRQYF. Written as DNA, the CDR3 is TGTGCCAGCAGCTTAGCGCGAACGGACAGGCAGTACTTC.

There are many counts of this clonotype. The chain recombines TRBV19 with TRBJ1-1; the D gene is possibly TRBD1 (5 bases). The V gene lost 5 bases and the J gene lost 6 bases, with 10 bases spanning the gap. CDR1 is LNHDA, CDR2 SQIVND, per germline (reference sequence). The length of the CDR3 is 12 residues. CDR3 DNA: TGTGCCAGTAGTGTGGGGGTTGCTGAAGCTTTCTTT. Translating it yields CASSVGVAEAFF.

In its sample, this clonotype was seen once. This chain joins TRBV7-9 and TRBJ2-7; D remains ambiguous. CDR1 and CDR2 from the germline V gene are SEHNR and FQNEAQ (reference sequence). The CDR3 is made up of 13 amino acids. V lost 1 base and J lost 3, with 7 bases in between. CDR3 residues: CASSLDDGYEQYF. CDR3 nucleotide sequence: TGTGCCAGCAGCTTAGATGACGGCTACGAGCAGTACTTC. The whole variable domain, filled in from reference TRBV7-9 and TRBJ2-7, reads DTGVSQNPRHKITKRGQNVTFRCDPISEHNRLYWYRQTLGQGPEFLTYFQNEAQLEKSRLLSDRFSAERPKGSFSTLEIQRTEQGDSAMYLCASSLDDGYEQYFGPGTRLTVT.

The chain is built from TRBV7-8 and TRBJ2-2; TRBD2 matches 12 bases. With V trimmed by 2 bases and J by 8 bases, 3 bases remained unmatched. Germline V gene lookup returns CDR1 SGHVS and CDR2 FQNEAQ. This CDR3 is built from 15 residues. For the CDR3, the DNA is TGTGCCAGCAGCTTACACCTAGCGGGGGGGGGGGAGCTGTTTTTT. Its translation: CASSLHLAGGGELFF.

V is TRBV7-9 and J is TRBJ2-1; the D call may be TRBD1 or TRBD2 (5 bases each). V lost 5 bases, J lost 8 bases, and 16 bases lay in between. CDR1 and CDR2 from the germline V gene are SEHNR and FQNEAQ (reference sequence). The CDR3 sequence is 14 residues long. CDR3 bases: TGTGCCAGCAGCCGAGGGGCCCAATGGGATGAGCAGTTCTTC. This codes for CASSRGAQWDEQFF.